This is a list of T cell receptor beta chains from one sample in a study of human T cells and chemical hapten exposure. One entry per CDR3 protein, called by TCRdb with MiXCR from the RACE reads. The top ten clones hold about 3.5% of a sample with tens of thousands of distinct CDR3 sequences, around 7.9% of them seen once. The source material was whole blood, sampled in connection with sensitization to the hapten diphenylcyclopropenone (DPC). The receptors were sampled from a woman between 45 and 65 years old with alopecia areata. Some clones in this sample may be carry-over from other donors' samples. Both conserved end residues are trimmed from each CDR3. D genes are given only for firm matches.

v_gene	j_gene	d_gene	CDR3aa
TRBV9	TRBJ2-4	-	ASSVGGQKNIQY
TRBV6-1	TRBJ1-6	TRBD1	ASRDRGNSPLH
TRBV5-1	TRBJ1-5	-	ASSLGQGEQPQH
TRBV12-3/TRBV12-4	TRBJ2-3	TRBD2	ASSGLAGGLRADTQY
TRBV6-2/TRBV6-3	TRBJ1-1	-	ASLTATEAF
TRBV9	TRBJ1-6	-	ASSPPGRRNSPLH
TRBV6-1	TRBJ2-1	-	ASSPSPRDNEQF
TRBV12-5	TRBJ1-6	TRBD1	ASVYRGSYNSPLH
TRBV20-1	TRBJ1-1	-	SASPPGPAEAF
TRBV13	TRBJ2-3	-	ASAERSTDTQY
TRBV27	TRBJ2-7	TRBD1	ASSGGDSSYEQY
TRBV24-1	TRBJ2-2	-	ATSRGTNTGELF
TRBV27	TRBJ2-1	TRBD2	ASSLLTGTSVNNEQF
TRBV9	TRBJ1-6	TRBD1	ASSGDRVSDSPLH
TRBV7-8	TRBJ2-3	TRBD1	ASSAGQGATDTQY
TRBV12-3/TRBV12-4	TRBJ1-5	-	ASSDGVNQPQH
TRBV14	TRBJ2-1	-	ASSQSLDSYNEQF
TRBV6-6	TRBJ2-1	TRBD2	ASRAGGAYNEQF
TRBV20-1	TRBJ1-5	-	SAREGGGGNQPQH
TRBV10-3	TRBJ1-2	TRBD1	AISDSGTGGWGYT
TRBV28	TRBJ1-2	-	ASSLPGTVYGYT
TRBV19	TRBJ2-1	-	ASSIDRTLYNEQF
TRBV5-4	TRBJ2-3	-	ASSLEGRPRSGGDTQY
TRBV20-1	TRBJ2-7	TRBD2	SSGELAGGPYEQY
TRBV20-1	TRBJ2-1	TRBD2	SATASGASYNEQF
TRBV18	TRBJ2-7	-	ASSPLGDAAGEQY
TRBV14	TRBJ1-3	-	ASSQELVSSGNTIY
TRBV7-2	TRBJ1-1	-	ASSRIMNTEAF
TRBV6-5	TRBJ2-5	TRBD2	ASSYLGGGQETQY
TRBV6-5	TRBJ2-7	-	ASSYGPADEQY
TRBV6-6	TRBJ2-3	-	ASSYFEGGQTDTQY
TRBV6-1	TRBJ2-7	TRBD2	ASNPTSGRYEQY
TRBV9	TRBJ2-5	-	ASSVEPGGETQY
TRBV15	TRBJ2-6	-	ATSRDLASDIIGANVLT
TRBV18	TRBJ1-1	TRBD1	ASSRGQGGSTEAF
TRBV28	TRBJ2-1	-	ASSLLTGRPYNEQF